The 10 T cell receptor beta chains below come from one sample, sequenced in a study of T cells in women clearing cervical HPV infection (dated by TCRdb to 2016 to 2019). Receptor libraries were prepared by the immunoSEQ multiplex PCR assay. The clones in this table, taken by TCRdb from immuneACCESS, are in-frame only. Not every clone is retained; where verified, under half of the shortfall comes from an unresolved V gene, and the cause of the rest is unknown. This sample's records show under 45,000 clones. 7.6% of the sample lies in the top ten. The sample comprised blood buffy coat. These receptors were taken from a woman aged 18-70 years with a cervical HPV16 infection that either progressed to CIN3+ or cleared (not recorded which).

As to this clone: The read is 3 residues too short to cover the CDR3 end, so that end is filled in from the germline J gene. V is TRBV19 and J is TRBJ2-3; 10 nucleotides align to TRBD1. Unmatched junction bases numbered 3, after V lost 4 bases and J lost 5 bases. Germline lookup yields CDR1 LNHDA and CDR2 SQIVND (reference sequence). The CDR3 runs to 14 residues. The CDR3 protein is CASSTGQGLDTQYF. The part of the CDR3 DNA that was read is TGTGCCAGTAGTACGGGACAGGGGTTAGATACG.

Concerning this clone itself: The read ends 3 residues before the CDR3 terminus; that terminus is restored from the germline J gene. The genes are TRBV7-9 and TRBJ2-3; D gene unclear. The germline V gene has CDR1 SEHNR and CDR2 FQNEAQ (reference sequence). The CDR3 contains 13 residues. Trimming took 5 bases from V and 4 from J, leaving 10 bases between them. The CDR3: CASSPRSADTQYF. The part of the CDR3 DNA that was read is TGTGCCAGCAGCCCAAGGAGCGCAGATACG.

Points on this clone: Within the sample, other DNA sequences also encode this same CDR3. The CDR3 bases that were read are TGCGCCAGCAGCTTGAGGTCATCCACAGATACG. This codes for CASSLRSSTDT. The full-length CDR3 reads as CASSLRSSTDTQYF. This rearrangement joins TRBV5-1 to TRBJ2-3; D unresolved. The DNA ends 3 residues before the CDR3 does, and the rest of the CDR3 is filled in from the germline J gene. Germline loops: CDR1 SGHRS, CDR2 YFSETQ. CDR3 length: 14 amino acids. Trimming took 1 base from V and 2 from J, leaving 8 bases between them.

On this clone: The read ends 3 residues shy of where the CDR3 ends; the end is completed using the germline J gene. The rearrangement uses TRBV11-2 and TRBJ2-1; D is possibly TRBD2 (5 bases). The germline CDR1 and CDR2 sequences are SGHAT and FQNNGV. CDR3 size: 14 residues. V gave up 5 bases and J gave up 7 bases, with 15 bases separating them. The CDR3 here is CASSINTRPNEQFF. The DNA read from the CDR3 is TGTGCCAGCAGCATTAATACTAGACCGAATGAG.

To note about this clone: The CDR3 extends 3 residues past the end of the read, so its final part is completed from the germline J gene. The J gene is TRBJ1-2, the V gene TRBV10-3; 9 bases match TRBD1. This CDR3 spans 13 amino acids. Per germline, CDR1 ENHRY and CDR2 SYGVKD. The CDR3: CAISGTGAFDYTF. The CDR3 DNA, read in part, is TGTGCCATCAGTGGGACAGGGGCCTTCGAC.

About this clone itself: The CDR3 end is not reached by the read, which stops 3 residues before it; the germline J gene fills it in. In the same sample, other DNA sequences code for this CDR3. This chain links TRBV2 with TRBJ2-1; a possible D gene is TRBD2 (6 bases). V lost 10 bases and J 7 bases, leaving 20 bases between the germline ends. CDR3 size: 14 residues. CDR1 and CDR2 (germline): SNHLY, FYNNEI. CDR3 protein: CATRDSTSVNEQFF. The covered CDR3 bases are TGTGCCACCCGGGACTCCACAAGCGTTAATGAG.

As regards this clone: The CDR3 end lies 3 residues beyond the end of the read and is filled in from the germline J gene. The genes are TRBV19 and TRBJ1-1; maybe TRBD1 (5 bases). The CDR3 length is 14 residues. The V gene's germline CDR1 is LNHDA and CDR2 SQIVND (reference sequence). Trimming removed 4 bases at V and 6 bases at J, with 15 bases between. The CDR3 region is CASSSTQGHSEAFF. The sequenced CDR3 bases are TGTGCCAGTAGTAGCACGCAGGGCCACTCTGAA.

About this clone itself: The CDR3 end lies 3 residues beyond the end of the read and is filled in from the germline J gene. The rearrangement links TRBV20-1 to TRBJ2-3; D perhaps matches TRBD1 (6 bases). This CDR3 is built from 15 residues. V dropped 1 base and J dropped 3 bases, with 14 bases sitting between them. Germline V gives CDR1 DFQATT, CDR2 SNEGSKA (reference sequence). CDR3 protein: CSARGQGGSTDTQYF. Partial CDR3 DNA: TGCAGTGCTAGAGGGCAAGGGGGATCGACAGATACG.

Here the CDR3 reads CSARERGLVGETQYF. The sequenced CDR3 bases are TGCAGTGCTAGAGAGCGGGGACTAGTCGGCGAGACC. The genes are TRBV20-1 and TRBJ2-5; TRBD2 agrees at 8 bases. The DNA ends 3 residues before the CDR3 does, and the rest of the CDR3 is filled in from the germline J gene. Per germline, CDR1 DFQATT and CDR2 SNEGSKA (reference sequence). This CDR3 is built from 15 residues. V was clipped by 0 bases and J by 5 bases; unmatched bases: 8.

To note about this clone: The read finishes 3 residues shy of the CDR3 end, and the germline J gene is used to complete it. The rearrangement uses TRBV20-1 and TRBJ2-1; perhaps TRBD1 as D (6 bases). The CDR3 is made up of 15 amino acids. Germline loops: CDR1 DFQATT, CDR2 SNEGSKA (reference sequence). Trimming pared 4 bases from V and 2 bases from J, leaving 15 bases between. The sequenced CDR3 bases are TGCAGTGCTACCTCCCGGGACAAGACCTACAATGAG. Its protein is CSATSRDKTYNE. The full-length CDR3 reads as CSATSRDKTYNEQFF.